Sequencing of this T cell receptor beta chain was carried out in a study of blood T cell repertoires in COVID-19. Study context: Samples representing acute and convalescent COVID-19 were sourced from the United States, Italy and Spain. T cells, B-cell-depleted T cells, or PBMCs provided the cDNA or gDNA that served as material.

The data were produced by immunoSEQ multiplex PCR, yet TCRdb's version contains in-frame clones alone and is incomplete. The table has roughly 410,000 clones, 87% seen once; the top ten hold approximately 2.5%. Losses at the gene ends were 6 bases for V and 8 bases for J; bases not matched to a gene: 9. The CDR3 is 13 residues long. The V gene's germline CDR1 is MNHEY and CDR2 SVGAGI. Sequenced material: peripheral blood. The V call is TRBV6-5, the J call TRBJ1-1; 7 bases match TRBD1. The sequence came from a woman between 55 and 75 years old with COVID-19, enrolled during active disease. The DNA for the CDR3 is TGTGCCAGCAGGAAACCAGGGGGATCGGAAGCTTTCTTT. Its translation is CASRKPGGSEAFF.